This entry is about one T cell receptor beta chain. The antigen remains undetermined. Time point described: baseline pretreatment blood. Treatment here: 15 Gy SBRT to primary tumor, nephrectomy 4 weeks later. This sample is drawn from a study of radiation and T cells in renal cell carcinoma. Profiling relied on immunoSEQ multiplex PCR, and the TCRdb table lists in-frame clones only, not all of them. The sample lists 95,000 or so clones, 86% occurring once. Study observations and caveats: Without pretreatment biopsies, baseline tumor clonotype presence was undetermined. In blood, top tumor clones expanded by 2 weeks, shrinking by 4.

The CDR3 is 13 amino acids. Trimming pared 8 bases from V and 0 bases from J, leaving 12 bases between. The germline V gene has CDR1 GTSNPN and CDR2 SVGIG (reference sequence). This sequence joins TRBV30 and TRBJ2-3, with D perhaps TRBD2 (5 bases). This sequence was found in a man between 45 and 60 years old with renal cell carcinoma. The sample in question was blood, obtained from a patient whose treatment included radiotherapy and nephrectomy. CDR3 amino acids: CAGSGASTDTQYF. CDR3 nucleotides: TGTGCCGGAAGCGGTGCTAGCACAGATACGCAGTATTTT.